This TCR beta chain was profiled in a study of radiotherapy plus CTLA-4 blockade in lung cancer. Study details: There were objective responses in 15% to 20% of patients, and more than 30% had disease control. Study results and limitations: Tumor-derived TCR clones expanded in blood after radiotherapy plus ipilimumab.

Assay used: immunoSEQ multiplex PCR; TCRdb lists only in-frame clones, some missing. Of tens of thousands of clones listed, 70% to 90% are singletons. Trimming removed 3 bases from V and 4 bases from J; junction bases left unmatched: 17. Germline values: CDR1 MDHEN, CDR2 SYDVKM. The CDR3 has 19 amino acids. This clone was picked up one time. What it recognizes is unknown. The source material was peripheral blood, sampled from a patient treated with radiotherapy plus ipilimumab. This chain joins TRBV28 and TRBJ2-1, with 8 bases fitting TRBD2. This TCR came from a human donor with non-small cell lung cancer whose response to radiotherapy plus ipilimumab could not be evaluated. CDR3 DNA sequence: TGTGCCAGCAGTTTTAGGGGGTTTCGAGCGGGAGCGGTTTACAATGAGCAGTTCTTC. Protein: CASSFRGFRAGAVYNEQFF.